This record concerns one T cell receptor beta chain sequence. Antigen specificity is unknown. The data stem from a study of chemoradiotherapy in HPV16-positive cancers. Study conclusions and caveats: HPV-specific T cells were functionally defined from only a couple of HPV16-positive patients.

The repertoire was sequenced with immunoSEQ multiplex PCR; TCRdb's copy has only in-frame clones and lacks some. The profile covers about 5,000 clones, with around 92% appearing a single time and 4.3% taken by the ten largest. This CDR3 spans 16 amino acids. CDR1 is SGDLS, CDR2 YYNGEE, per germline. Trimming removed 0 bases from V and 7 bases from J; junction bases left unmatched: 4. J is TRBJ2-3 and V is TRBV9; TRBD2 aligns across 14 bases. This specimen was collected from a patient who underwent chemoradiotherapy. The clonotype originates from a human donor with HPV-associated anogenital cancer. For the CDR3, the DNA is TGTGCCAGCAGCGTAGCCGGGACTAGCGGGGGTTATACGCAGTATTTT. Protein sequence: CASSVAGTSGGYTQYF.